This T cell receptor (beta chain) was retrieved from a study of T cells in localized non-small cell lung cancer. General observations from the study: Sequence data derive from only one tumor region, so heterogeneity remains possible. Of the top 100 tumor clones, median around 60 were in adjacent lung, approximately 30 among its top 100. Elevated blood T cell density was associated with longer overall survival.

Using immunoSEQ multiplex PCR, the repertoire was profiled, and TCRdb retains in-frame clones only, with some absent. The table has 30,000 to 40,000 clones, 86% seen once; the top ten hold around 5.6%. For this clone: Its antigen is currently unknown.

The starting material was peripheral blood mononuclear cells, obtained before any cancer treatment. The sequence was obtained from a male donor at least 60 years old with stage II lung adenocarcinoma.

The CDR3 nucleotides read TGTGCCAGCAGCCCCCGCCGGGTCTACTCTGGGGCCAACGTCCTGACTTTC. Amino acids: CASSPRRVYSGANVLTF. This sequence joins TRBV7-8 and TRBJ2-6; D is uncertain. Germline V CDR1 and CDR2: SGHVS, FQNEAQ. The CDR3 sequence is 17 residues long. The ends were cut back, 5 bases at V and 0 bases at J, with 14 bases in the middle.